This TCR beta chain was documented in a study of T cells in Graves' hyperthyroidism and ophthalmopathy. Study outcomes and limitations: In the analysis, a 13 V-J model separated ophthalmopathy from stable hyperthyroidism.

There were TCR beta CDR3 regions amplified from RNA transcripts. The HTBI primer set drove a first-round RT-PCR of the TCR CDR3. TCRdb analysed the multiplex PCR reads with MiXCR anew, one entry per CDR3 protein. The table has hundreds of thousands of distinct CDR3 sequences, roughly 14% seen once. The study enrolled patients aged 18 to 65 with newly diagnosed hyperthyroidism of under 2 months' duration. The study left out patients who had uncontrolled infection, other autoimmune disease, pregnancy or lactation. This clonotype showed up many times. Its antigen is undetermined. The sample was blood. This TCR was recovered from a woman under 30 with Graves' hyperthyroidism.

The CDR3 loop reads CASSGQGAGTDTQYF. The DNA for the CDR3 is TGTGCCAGCAGTGGACAGGGGGCTGGCACAGATACGCAGTATTTT. The rearrangement uses TRBV6-1 and TRBJ2-3; 10 bases are a match to TRBD1. Losses at the gene ends were 4 bases for V and 1 base for J; bases not matched to a gene: 2. The length of the CDR3 is 15 residues. Germline lookup yields CDR1 MNHNS and CDR2 SASEGT.